The 10 T cell receptor beta chains reported below all come from one sample, sequenced in a study of blood T cell repertoires in COVID-19 (dated by TCRdb to the early 2020s). Library method: the immunoSEQ multiplex PCR assay. In its TCRdb copy, this immuneACCESS table keeps in-frame sequences only and misses some clones. Where compared with another copy, unresolved V genes explain less than half of these, and the others have no known cause. This sample has 140,000 to 150,000 clones in its table, and over 75% of those were observed once. The ten largest make up 35% to 45% of the sample. The sequencing sample was made of peripheral blood. The receptors stem from a human donor in a cohort sampled during active COVID-19.

The rearrangement joins TRBV19 to TRBJ2-5; TRBD1 matches 11 bases. The V gene end was trimmed by 6 bases and the J gene end by 5 bases; junction bases not matched to a gene: 5. This CDR3 is built from 14 residues. In germline, CDR1 is LNHDA, CDR2 SQIVND (reference sequence). CDR3 protein: CASSPDRGPETQYF. The DNA for the CDR3 is TGTGCCAGTAGCCCGGACAGGGGGCCCGAGACCCAGTACTTC.

The chain combines TRBV18 with TRBJ2-7; 7 bases match TRBD2. Germline trimming cut 2 bases from V and 3 bases from J; bases unmatched to any gene: 4. Germline V gene data show CDR1 as KGHSH and CDR2 as LQKENI. CDR3 length equals 14 residues. In DNA, the CDR3 is TGTGCCAGCTCACCAGGGGGAGGGCTCTACGAGCAGTACGTC. Translating it yields CASSPGGGLYEQYV.

The chain combines TRBV7-2 with TRBJ2-1, with 7 bases matching TRBD2. V shed 3 bases and J 5 bases; nucleotides not matched to a gene: 7. Germline V gene sequence: CDR1 SGHTA, CDR2 FQGNSA. The CDR3 is made up of 15 amino acids. DNA of the CDR3: TGTGCCAGCAGCTTGGCCGGGACTAACAACAATGAGCAGTTCTTC. Residues: CASSLAGTNNNEQFF.

V usage is TRBV6-5 and J usage is TRBJ2-2; 8 positions match TRBD2. The CDR3 is 16 residues long. Germline trimming cut 0 bases from V and 5 bases from J; bases unmatched to any gene: 5. In germline, CDR1 is MNHEY, CDR2 SVGAGI. CDR3 in DNA: TGTGCCAGCAGTTACTCCGGGACTAGAGTTACCGGGGAGCTGTTTTTT. Its protein is CASSYSGTRVTGELFF.

The V gene is TRBV7-2, the J gene TRBJ2-7; 11 positions agree with TRBD2. The CDR3 is made up of 18 amino acids. Germline CDR1 is SGHTA and CDR2 is FQGNSA. V was clipped by 1 base and J by 0 bases; unmatched bases: 8. This CDR3 reads CASSLGTSGRGCSYEQYV. As DNA, the CDR3 is TGTGCCAGCAGCTTAGGAACTAGCGGGAGAGGATGCTCCTACGAGCAGTACGTC.

This chain joins TRBV28 and TRBJ2-2; 9 bases match TRBD1. The CDR3 covers 13 residues. V lost 6 bases and J lost 5; bases outside the gene matches: 1. The germline CDR1 and CDR2 sequences are MDHEN and SYDVKM. As DNA, the CDR3 is TGTGCCAGCAGGACAGGGGGGACCGGGGAGCTGTTTTTT. Amino acid sequence: CASRTGGTGELFF.

V is TRBV25-1 and J is TRBJ2-4, with D possibly matching TRBD2 (6 bases). Germline CDR1 reads MGHDK; CDR2 reads SYGVNS. V lost 3 bases and J lost 2, with 14 bases in between. CDR3 size: 16 residues. CDR3 sequence reads: CASSDGGALSKNIQYF. Written as DNA, the CDR3 is TGTGCCAGCAGTGATGGAGGGGCCCTATCCAAAAACATTCAGTACTTC.

This chain joins TRBV6-6 and TRBJ1-2; a possible D gene is TRBD1 (6 bases). The CDR3 runs 12 residues. Trimming pared 4 bases from V and 9 bases from J, leaving 12 bases between. Per the germline V gene, CDR1 is MNHNY and CDR2 is SVGAGI (reference sequence). CDR3 coding DNA: TGTGCCAGCAGTTTGACAGGTAGAAGCTACACCTTC. It translates to CASSLTGRSYTF.

This rearrangement joins TRBV19 to TRBJ1-1; D perhaps matches TRBD1 (6 bases). Germline lookup yields CDR1 LNHDA and CDR2 SQIVND (reference sequence). This CDR3 comprises 16 residues. V lost 3 bases, J lost 6 bases, and 20 bases lay in between. The CDR3 loop reads CASSIWGGASQSEAFF. CDR3 sequence (DNA): TGTGCCAGTAGTATTTGGGGGGGCGCGTCGCAATCTGAAGCTTTCTTT.

This clone was recorded a few times. The rearrangement uses TRBV7-9 and TRBJ2-7; tentatively, D is TRBD1 (5 bases). CDR1 is SEHNR and CDR2 is FQNEAQ in the germline V gene (reference sequence). V lost 3 bases and J lost 4, with 10 bases in between. This CDR3 has 13 amino acids. CDR3 loop: CASSFRDQYEQYF. The CDR3 nucleotides are TGTGCCAGCAGCTTCAGGGATCAGTACGAGCAGTACTTC.